This T cell receptor beta chain stems from a study of cytomegalovirus exposure and HLA in healthy donors (dated by TCRdb to about 2017). Regarding the research as a whole: An earlier analysis of approximately 640 of the donors reported 276 Gb of sequence data and approximately 110 million unique TCR beta sequences from about 180 million T cells. Approximately 310 gigabases of sequencing data and 70 million to 100 million unique TCR sequences were included in an early release covering about 600 HLA-typed donors. The genetic ancestry cluster associated with self-reported Caucasian donors included over 65% of the approximately 430 genotyped donors. The study was designed to test whether signatures of past pathogen exposure could be identified by cataloging public T cell receptors. The study profiled the T cell repertoires of fewer than 850 subjects by immunosequencing and related them to cytomegalovirus serostatus. A separate validation cohort of approximately 120 different subjects was used in addition to the approximately 700-subject first cohort. To predict cytomegalovirus infection status, the study combined high-throughput TCR immunosequencing, statistical association of individual TCRs with disease status, and machine learning. A later analysis re-analyzed previously published TCR beta repertoires from 650 to 800 donors and added high-resolution HLA genotyping to study TCR occurrence patterns. The later analysis used no new phenotypic data to find candidate immune exposures, relying instead on TCR beta sequences and their occurrence across donors. To decide whether each TCR beta V gene segment behaved as functional or pseudogenic, an earlier analysis of nearly 600 of the donors relied on high-throughput TCR beta sequencing. Alongside the repertoire data, information on donor age, sex, ethnicity and CMV serostatus was compiled. A later genetic analysis used genome-wide SNP genotypes for about 55% of the 666 donors, treating that subset as a discovery cohort. Every discovery cohort repertoire had been produced on one sequencing platform. HLA typing covered class I and class II loci at four-digit resolution. The number of typed donors differed by locus: roughly 620-640 for A, B, C, DRB1 and DQB1; some 540 for DQA1; 606 for DPA1; and some 430 for DPB1. A few DR-DQ haplotypes were treated as single units for association and clustering because of strong linkage in the cohort. Among 300 to 450 genotyped donors of the cohort, an average of around 240,000 unique TCR beta nucleotide sequences were sequenced per donor, about a sixth of them non-productive. Summary of the overall study and its limitations: Across donors, most TCR sequences were observed very rarely, whereas some public TCRs were present in many individuals. In a later analysis, several top co-occurrence clusters were reported to appear linked to parvovirus B19, influenza, CMV and Epstein-Barr virus. In vitro tests confirmed that three of the cytomegalovirus-associated TCR beta chains recognize cytomegalovirus antigens. At a false discovery rate of 0.05, a later analysis linked around 17,000 TCR beta sequences to specific HLA alleles. Some 15 rarely observed V segments, including chromosome 9 orphons, were excluded from the earlier analysis of about 610 of the donors because counts were too low. Cytomegalovirus status was reported to be diagnosed by the classifier with high specificity and sensitivity in both the original and validation cohorts. V-gene and J-gene trimming of TCR beta chains was associated with a missense DCLRE1C variant in a later genetic analysis, and the association was replicated in an independent cohort. Because some donors lacked HLA typing at each locus, the association tests relied only on the typed subset. When HLA alleles, especially DR and DQ, strongly co-occurred, TCR associations were difficult to assign to individual alleles. Some IMGT-functional V segments, including TRBV6-2 and TRBV6-3, could not be distinguished by the 87-base-pair reads and were therefore excluded. A group of highly shared sequence variants was considered likely to be a technical artifact of the sequencing pipeline. This cohort had only TCR beta chains sequenced, and the lack of alpha or paired-chain data limited which features could be detected. The study gave a list of over 150 TCR beta chains associated with cytomegalovirus. A later analysis found that HLA-associated TCR beta chains were more clonally expanded and had lower generation probabilities than equally common non-associated chains. Linkage disequilibrium might explain the correlated functional status among segregating V segments, but an unknown experimental factor could not be excluded. The authors suggested that the approach could potentially be generalized to other disease states and immunological phenotypes. Roughly uniform sequencing depth across donors was assumed in presence/absence analyses, although this assumption may not hold. Broadly in line with IMGT annotations, most TCR beta V segments showed up in productive rearrangements about 87% or about 30% of the time in an earlier analysis of 450 to 600 of the donors. A later analysis found that most CMV-associated TCR beta chains appeared HLA-restricted, with HLA associations seemingly driven largely by CMV exposure. According to a later analysis, TCR association rates differed among HLA loci, with DRB1 alleles showing the most associated TCRs and HLA-C alleles showing the fewest. In a later genetic analysis, fewer N-insertions in productive TCRs were reported among donors in an Asian-associated ancestry cluster than the roughly 640-donor mean. A further reported finding was that TCR beta sequences accurately predicted the HLA-A and HLA-B alleles for most subjects in the first cohort. The only immune exposure information available for the cohort was CMV serostatus.

Of note for this clone: Its antigen has not been determined. Base qualities are not provided; no much larger clone lies one nucleotide away.

The library was produced with the immunoSEQ multiplex PCR assay. For the multiplex PCR, a mixture combining 60 forward primers for TCR Vbeta segments and 13 reverse primers for TCR Jbeta segments was used. The CDR3 region of rearranged TCR beta genes was amplified from genomic DNA with a multiplex PCR assay. The amplified TCR beta libraries were sequenced on the Illumina HiSeq System as 87-base-pair reads. The paper's processing steps were these. A later analysis counted about 82 million unique TCR beta chains across the 690 or so repertoires, and about 10 million of these chains were shared by at least two donors. To remove PCR and sequencing errors, raw reads were error-corrected and collapsed into unique sequences using a nearest-neighbor algorithm that merged closely related sequences. To assign V, D and J gene segments, CDR3 sequences were aligned to IMGT reference sequences. Each retained sequence needed at least a six-nucleotide match to both a V gene segment and a J gene segment. Rearrangements were classified as productive when the CDR3 lacked stop codons and remained in frame with V and J, and all other rearrangements were classified as non-productive. CDR3 was defined by IMGT convention, running from the second conserved V-encoded cysteine to the conserved J-encoded phenylalanine. In an earlier analysis of around 600 of the donors, sequences lacking an unambiguous match to a single V gene segment were excluded. In an earlier analysis of approximately 610 of the donors, V segments were called functional above 56.7% productive rearrangements and were called segregating when the between-donor standard deviation exceeded 5%. A statistical classification framework was built to diagnose cytomegalovirus status from the catalog of TCR beta chain sequences. A later analysis assigned V and J genes by comparing TCR nucleotide sequences with IMGT/GENE-DB human TR gene sequences. A later analysis assigned CDR3 sequences and most-parsimonious VDJ recombination scenarios with the TCRdist pipeline. In a later analysis, each TCR beta chain was defined by its CDR3 amino acid sequence together with its V-gene family, and reads without a unique V-gene family were excluded. In a later analysis, fewer than 650 highly shared, low-generation-probability nucleotide sequences were removed to address suspected cross-contamination and a sequencing artifact. A later analysis calculated a clonal expansion index for each public chain from normalized within-repertoire ranks of inferred template counts. A later analysis computed generation probabilities with a VDJ recombination model fitted to out-of-frame rearrangements, and checked the results against IGoR. In a later analysis, TCR-TCR, TCR-HLA and TCR-CMV co-occurrence was scored with hypergeometric tests, and a repertoire-size bias correction was applied to TCR pairs. To estimate false discovery rates, a later analysis permuted the HLA or CMV assignments 20 times. In a later analysis, co-occurring TCRs were grouped with DBSCAN, and TCRdist sequence similarity was added when clustering was performed within HLA-allele-positive subsets. Co-occurrence clustering excluded repertoires with fewer than 30,000 or more than 120,000 public chains, plus five with anomalous nucleotide sharing. TCRdb took over this immuneACCESS table, retaining in-frame rearrangements with V and J assigned. Such tables are incomplete; in checked studies, under half of the missing clones stem from an unresolved V gene, and the remainder is unexplained. V and J calls and clone size are as listed in that table; D and trimming were resolved from the DNA. Present in this sample are about 110,000 clones, 70% to 75% of which were seen just once. Of the sample, around 4% is held by the ten largest clones.

CDR1 SGDLS and CDR2 YYNGEE were looked up in the germline V gene. V is trimmed back by 0 bases and J by 1 base, and the junction contains 4 bases that no gene match accounts for. From cysteine to phenylalanine, the CDR3 is 15 amino acids long. Of the read, only the CDR3 DNA is kept; its 45 bases are in frame from base 1. The cohort was made up of several hundred healthy bone marrow donors. All cohort members were sampled while nominally healthy, although unrecorded immune exposures were likely present. The donor was CMV seronegative and was included in the group of about 350 seronegative cohort members. Every donor gave a peripheral blood sample, and the peripheral blood mononuclear cells from that sample were used for TCR beta sequencing. Genomic DNA was extracted from the blood cell samples with the Qiagen DNeasy Blood Extraction Kit.

Sequencing was carried out using PBMCs. The V and J segments used are TRBV9 and TRBJ2-7, and TRBD2 matches 7 of the central bases. This TCR was sampled from a woman in her thirties or forties in good health and CMV-seronegative. The bases read TGTGCCAGCAGCGTAGATGGCGGGAGTTCCTACGAGCAGTACTTC. The translation is CASSVDGGSSYEQYF. Here the CDR3 is joined to the reference TRBV9 and TRBJ2-7 genes, and the full variable domain is: DSGVTQTPKHLITATGQRVTLRCSPRSGDLSVYWYQQSLDQGLQFLIQYYNGEERAKGNILERFSAQQFPDLHSELNLSSLELGDSALYFCASSVDGGSSYEQYFGPGTRLTVT.